The sequence of this T cell receptor (beta chain) was determined in a study of cytomegalovirus exposure and HLA in healthy donors. Study-level information: From some 180 million T cells, an earlier analysis saw 117 million unique TCR beta sequences.

In regard to this clone: Its antigen is undetermined.

Study observations and caveats: Most CMV-associated TCR beta chains were later found to appear HLA-restricted. Analysis was carried out at a later point, and it linked a missense DCLRE1C variant to TCR beta V- and J-gene trimming. Previously analyzed data showed that most TCR beta V segments were productive at a frequency of about 90% or about 30%.

The PCR had 60 Vbeta and 13 Jbeta primers. Using immunoSEQ multiplex PCR, the repertoire was profiled, and TCRdb retains in-frame clones only, with some absent. The profile shows 150,000 to 200,000 clones, roughly 87% of them singletons. Per germline, CDR1 PRHDT and CDR2 FYEKMQ (reference sequence). V lost 3 bases and J 0 bases, leaving 10 bases between the germline ends. The CDR3 covers 15 residues. Sequenced material: PBMCs. The V call is TRBV13, the J call TRBJ2-3; no definite D call. This TCR was sampled from a girl under two years old in good health and CMV-seronegative. The CDR3 here is CASSFLQTSTDTQYF. CDR3 nucleotides: TGTGCCAGCAGCTTTTTGCAGACTAGCACAGATACGCAGTATTTT.